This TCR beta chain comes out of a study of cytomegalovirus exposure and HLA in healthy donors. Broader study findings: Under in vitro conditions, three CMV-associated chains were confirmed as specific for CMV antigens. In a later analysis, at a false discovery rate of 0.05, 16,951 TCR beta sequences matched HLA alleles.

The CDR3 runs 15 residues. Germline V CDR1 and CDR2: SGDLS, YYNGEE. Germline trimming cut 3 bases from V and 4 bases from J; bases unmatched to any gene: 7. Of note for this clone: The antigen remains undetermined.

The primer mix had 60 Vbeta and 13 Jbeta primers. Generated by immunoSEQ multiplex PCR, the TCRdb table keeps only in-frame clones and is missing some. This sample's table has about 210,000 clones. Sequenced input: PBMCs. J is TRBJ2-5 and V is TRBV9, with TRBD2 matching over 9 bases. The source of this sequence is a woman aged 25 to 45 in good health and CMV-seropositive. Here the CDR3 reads CASSAGTSRGETQYF. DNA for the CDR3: TGTGCCAGCAGCGCCGGGACTAGCAGGGGAGAGACCCAGTACTTC. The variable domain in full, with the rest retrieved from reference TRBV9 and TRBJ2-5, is DSGVTQTPKHLITATGQRVTLRCSPRSGDLSVYWYQQSLDQGLQFLIQYYNGEERAKGNILERFSAQQFPDLHSELNLSSLELGDSALYFCASSAGTSRGETQYFGPGTRLLVL.